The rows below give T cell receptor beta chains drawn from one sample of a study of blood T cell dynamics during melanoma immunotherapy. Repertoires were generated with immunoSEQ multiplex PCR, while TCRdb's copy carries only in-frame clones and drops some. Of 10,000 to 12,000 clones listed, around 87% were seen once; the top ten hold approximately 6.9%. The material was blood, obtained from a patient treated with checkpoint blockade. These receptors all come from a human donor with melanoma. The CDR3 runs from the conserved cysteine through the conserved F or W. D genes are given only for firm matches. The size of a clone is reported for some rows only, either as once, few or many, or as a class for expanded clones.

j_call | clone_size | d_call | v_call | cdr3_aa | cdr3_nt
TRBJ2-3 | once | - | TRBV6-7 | CASSTGSRGGSTDTQYF | TGTGCCAGCAGTACAGGTAGTCGGGGAGGTAGCACAGATACGCAGTATTTT
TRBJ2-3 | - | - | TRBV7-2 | CASSFNSGGRADTQYF | TGTGCCAGCAGCTTTAACTCCGGGGGAAGAGCAGATACGCAGTATTTT
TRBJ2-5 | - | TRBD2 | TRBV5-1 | CASRSLAGETQYF | TGCGCCAGCAGGAGTCTAGCGGGGGAGACCCAGTACTTC
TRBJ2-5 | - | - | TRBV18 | CASSPRQGETQYF | TGTGCCAGCTCACCTAGGCAGGGGGAGACCCAGTACTTC
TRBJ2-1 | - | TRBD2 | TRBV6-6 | CASSYTGGAGGAEQFF | TGTGCCAGCAGTTACACCGGGGGCGCGGGAGGGGCTGAGCAGTTCTTC
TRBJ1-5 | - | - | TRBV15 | CATSRDPLGQPQHF | TGTGCCACCAGCAGAGACCCCCTGGGTCAGCCCCAGCATTTT
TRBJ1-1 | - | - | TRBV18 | CASSPGGPEAFF | TGTGCCAGCTCACCAGGGGGACCTGAAGCTTTCTTT
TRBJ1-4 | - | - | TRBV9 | CASSVNSGNEKLFF | TGTGCCAGCAGCGTAAATTCAGGGAATGAAAAACTGTTTTTT
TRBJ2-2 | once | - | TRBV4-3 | CASSQGRGNGKLFF | TGCGCCAGCAGCCAAGGACGGGGGAACGGGAAGCTGTTTTTT
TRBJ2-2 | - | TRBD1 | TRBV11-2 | CASVASGQGRTGELFF | TGTGCCAGCGTAGCTTCGGGACAGGGGCGGACCGGGGAGCTGTTTTTT
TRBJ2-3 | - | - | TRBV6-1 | CASSEREQGSTDTQYF | TGTGCCAGCAGTGAACGAGAGCAGGGTAGCACAGATACGCAGTATTTT
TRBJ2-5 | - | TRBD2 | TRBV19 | CASSRTSGGRETQYF | TGTGCCAGTAGCAGGACTAGCGGGGGGAGAGAGACCCAGTACTTC
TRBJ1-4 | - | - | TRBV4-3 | CASSQDSQGGEKLFF | TGCGCCAGCAGCCAAGATAGCCAGGGAGGGGAAAAACTGTTTTTT
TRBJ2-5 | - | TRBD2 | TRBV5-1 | CASSSGRGGLQETQYF | TGCGCCAGCAGCTCTGGTCGGGGGGGGCTCCAAGAGACCCAGTACTTC
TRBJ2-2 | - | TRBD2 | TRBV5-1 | CASKTGGTGELFF | TGCGCCAGCAAAACGGGGGGTACCGGGGAGCTGTTTTTT
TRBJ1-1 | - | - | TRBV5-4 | CASSLRQVGNTEAFF | TGTGCCAGCAGCTTGAGGCAGGTCGGAAACACTGAAGCTTTCTTT
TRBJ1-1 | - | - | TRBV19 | CASSIMKNTEAFF | TGTGCCAGTAGTATAATGAAGAACACTGAAGCTTTCTTT
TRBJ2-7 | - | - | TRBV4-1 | CASSQNPTASYEQYF | TGCGCCAGCAGCCAAAATCCGACAGCTTCCTACGAGCAGTACTTC
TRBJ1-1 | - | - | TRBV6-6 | CASSYRKMNTEAFF | TGTGCCAGCAGTTACAGGAAAATGAACACTGAAGCTTTCTTT
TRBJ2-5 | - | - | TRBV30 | CAWSVSPETQYF | TGTGCCTGGAGTGTAAGCCCGGAGACCCAGTACTTC
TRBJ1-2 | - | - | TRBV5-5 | CASSLLGQDYGYTF | TGTGCCAGCAGCTTGTTGGGGCAGGACTATGGCTACACCTTC
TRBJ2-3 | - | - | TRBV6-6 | CASSITGSTDTQYF | TGTGCCAGCAGTATAACAGGGAGCACAGATACGCAGTATTTT
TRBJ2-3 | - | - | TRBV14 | CASSQDSSGLRDTQYF | TGTGCCAGCAGCCAAGATTCTTCGGGGCTGAGGGATACGCAGTATTTT
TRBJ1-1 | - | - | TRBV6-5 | CASSSQGSGTEAFF | TGTGCCAGCAGTTCCCAGGGGTCCGGCACTGAAGCTTTCTTT
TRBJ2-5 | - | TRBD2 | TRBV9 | CASSVLGLVTRETQYF | TGTGCCAGCAGCGTACTGGGACTAGTGACTAGAGAGACCCAGTACTTC
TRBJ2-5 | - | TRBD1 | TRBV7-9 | CASSLVDRGLQETQYF | TGTGCCAGCAGCTTAGTGGACAGGGGCCTCCAAGAGACCCAGTACTTC
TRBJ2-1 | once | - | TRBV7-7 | CASSPGSSYNEQFF | TGTGCTAGCAGCCCGGGGAGCTCCTACAATGAGCAGTTCTTC
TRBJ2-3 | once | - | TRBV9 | CASSVGGGLQDTQYF | TGTGCCAGCAGCGTAGGGGGGGGCTTGCAAGATACGCAGTATTTT
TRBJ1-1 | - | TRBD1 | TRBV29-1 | CSGGTGVNTEAFF | TGCAGCGGGGGTACAGGGGTGAACACTGAAGCTTTCTTT
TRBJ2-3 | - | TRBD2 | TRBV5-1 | CASQASGGVSTDTQYF | TGCGCCAGCCAGGCTAGCGGGGGGGTTAGCACAGATACGCAGTATTTT
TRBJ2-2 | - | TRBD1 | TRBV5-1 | CASSLDRGNTGELFF | TGCGCCAGCAGCTTGGACAGGGGGAACACCGGGGAGCTGTTTTTT
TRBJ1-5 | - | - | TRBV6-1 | CASSAATTVNQPQHF | TGTGCCAGCAGTGCAGCAACGACGGTCAATCAGCCCCAGCATTTT
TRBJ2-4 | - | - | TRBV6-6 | CASSQYVKNIQYF | TGTGCCAGCAGTCAATACGTAAAAAACATTCAGTACTTC
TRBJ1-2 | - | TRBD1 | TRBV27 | CASSSRQGLNNYGYTF | TGTGCCAGCAGTTCTCGACAGGGCCTTAATAACTATGGCTACACCTTC
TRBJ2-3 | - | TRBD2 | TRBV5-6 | CASSLDSGGDTQYF | TGTGCCAGCAGCTTGGACAGCGGGGGGGATACGCAGTATTTT
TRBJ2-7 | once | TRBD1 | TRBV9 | CASTPGGDRGREQYF | TGTGCCAGCACCCCTGGGGGGGACAGGGGGCGAGAGCAGTACTTC
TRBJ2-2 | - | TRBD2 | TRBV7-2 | CASSFGSGGANTGELFF | TGTGCCAGCAGTTTTGGTAGCGGGGGCGCGAACACCGGGGAGCTGTTTTTT
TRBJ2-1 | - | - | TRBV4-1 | CASSQSGMVASNEQFF | TGCGCCAGCAGCCAATCGGGTATGGTAGCCTCCAATGAGCAGTTCTTC
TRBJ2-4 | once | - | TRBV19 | CASSMGQLQNIQYF | TGTGCCAGTAGTATGGGGCAGCTCCAAAACATTCAGTACTTC
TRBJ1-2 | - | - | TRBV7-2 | CASRPTTVPEGYTF | TGTGCCAGCAGACCAACGACGGTGCCGGAAGGCTACACCTTC
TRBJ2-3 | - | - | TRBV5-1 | CASSLAGRDTQYF | TGCGCCAGCAGCTTGGCCGGGCGAGATACGCAGTATTTT
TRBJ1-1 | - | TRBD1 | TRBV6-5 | CASSYEGQDGEAFF | TGTGCCAGCAGTTACGAAGGACAGGATGGTGAAGCTTTCTTT
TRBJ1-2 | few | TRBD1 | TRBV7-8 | CASSLERGQVEGYTF | TGTGCCAGCAGCTTGGAAAGGGGACAGGTCGAAGGCTACACCTTC
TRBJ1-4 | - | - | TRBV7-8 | CASSLGAGIEKLFF | TGTGCCAGCAGCTTAGGAGCGGGGATTGAAAAACTGTTTTTT
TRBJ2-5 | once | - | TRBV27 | CASSPVQGWETQYF | TGTGCCAGCAGTCCGGTCCAGGGGTGGGAGACCCAGTACTTC
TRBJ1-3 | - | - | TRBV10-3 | CAISSHSGGSGNTIYF | TGTGCCATCAGTTCCCACTCGGGGGGTTCTGGAAACACCATATATTTT
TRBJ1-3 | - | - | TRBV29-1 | CSVGGGTGNTIYF | TGCAGCGTTGGGGGGGGGACTGGAAACACCATATATTTT
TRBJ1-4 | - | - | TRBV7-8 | CASRPKGGVNEKLFF | TGTGCCAGCAGGCCAAAAGGGGGGGTAAATGAAAAACTGTTTTTT
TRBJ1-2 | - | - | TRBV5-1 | CASSFQLEDYGYTF | TGCGCCAGCAGCTTTCAGTTAGAGGACTATGGCTACACCTTC
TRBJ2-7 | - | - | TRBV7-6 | CASSLEDPLEQYF | TGTGCCAGCAGCTTAGAAGACCCCCTCGAGCAGTACTTC
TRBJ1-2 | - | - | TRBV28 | CASLDGRNYGYTF | TGTGCCAGCTTGGACGGAAGGAACTATGGCTACACCTTC
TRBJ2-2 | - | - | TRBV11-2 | CASSLFRIARNTGELFF | TGTGCCAGCAGCTTATTCCGGATAGCGCGGAACACCGGGGAGCTGTTTTTT
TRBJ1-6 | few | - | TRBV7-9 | CASSLGGPANSPLHF | TGTGCCAGCAGCTTAGGGGGACCCGCAAATTCACCCCTCCACTTT
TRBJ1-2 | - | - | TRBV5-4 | CASSKEPGDTYGYTF | TGTGCCAGCAGCAAGGAGCCGGGAGATACATATGGCTACACCTTC
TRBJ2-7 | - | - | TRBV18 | CASSPRSNSYEQYF | TGTGCCAGCTCACCACGGTCGAACTCCTACGAGCAGTACTTC